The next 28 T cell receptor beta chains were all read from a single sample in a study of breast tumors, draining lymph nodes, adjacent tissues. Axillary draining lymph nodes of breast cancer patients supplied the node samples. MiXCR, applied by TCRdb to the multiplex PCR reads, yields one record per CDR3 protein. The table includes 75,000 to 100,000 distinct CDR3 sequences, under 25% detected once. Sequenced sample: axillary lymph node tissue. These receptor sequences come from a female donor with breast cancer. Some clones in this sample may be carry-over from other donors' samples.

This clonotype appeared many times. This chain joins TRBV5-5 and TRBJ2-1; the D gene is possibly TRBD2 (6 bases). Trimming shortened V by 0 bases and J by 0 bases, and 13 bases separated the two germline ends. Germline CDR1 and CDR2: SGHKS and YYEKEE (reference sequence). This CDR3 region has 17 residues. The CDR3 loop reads CASSLAGLRSSYNEQFF. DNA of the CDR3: TGTGCCAGCAGCTTGGCGGGACTCAGGAGCTCCTACAATGAGCAGTTCTTC. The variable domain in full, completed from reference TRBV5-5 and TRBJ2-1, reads DAGVTQSPTHLIKTRGQQVTLRCSPISGHKSVSWYQQVLGQGPQFIFQYYEKEERGRGNFPDRFSARQFPNYSSELNVNALLLGDSALYLCASSLAGLRSSYNEQFFGPGTRLTVL.

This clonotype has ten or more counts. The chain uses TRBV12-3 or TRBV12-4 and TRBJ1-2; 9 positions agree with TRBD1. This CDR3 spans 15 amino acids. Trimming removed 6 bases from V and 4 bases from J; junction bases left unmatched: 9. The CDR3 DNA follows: TGTGCCAGCAGCCTGGACAGGGGAGGTGTCTATGGCTACACCTTC. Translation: CASSLDRGGVYGYTF.

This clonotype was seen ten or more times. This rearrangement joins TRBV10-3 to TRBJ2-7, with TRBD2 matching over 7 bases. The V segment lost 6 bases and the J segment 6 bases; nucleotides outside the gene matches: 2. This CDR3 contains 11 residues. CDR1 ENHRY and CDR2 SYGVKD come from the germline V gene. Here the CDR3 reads CAIRGGGEQYF. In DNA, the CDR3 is TGTGCCATCAGGGGCGGGGGCGAGCAGTACTTC.

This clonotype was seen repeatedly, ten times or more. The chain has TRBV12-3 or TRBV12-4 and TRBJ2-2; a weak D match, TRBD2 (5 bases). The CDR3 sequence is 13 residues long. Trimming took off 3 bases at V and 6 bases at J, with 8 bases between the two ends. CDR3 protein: CASSFVEAGELFF. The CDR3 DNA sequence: TGTGCCAGCAGTTTTGTGGAGGCCGGGGAGCTGTTTTTT.

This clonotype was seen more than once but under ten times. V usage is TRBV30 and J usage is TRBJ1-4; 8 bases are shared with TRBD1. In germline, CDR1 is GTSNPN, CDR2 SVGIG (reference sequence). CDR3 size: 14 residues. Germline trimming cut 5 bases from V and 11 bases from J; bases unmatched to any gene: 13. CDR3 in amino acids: CAWGLGQGAKKLFF. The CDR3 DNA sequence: TGTGCCTGGGGATTGGGGCAGGGGGCGAAGAAACTGTTTTTT.

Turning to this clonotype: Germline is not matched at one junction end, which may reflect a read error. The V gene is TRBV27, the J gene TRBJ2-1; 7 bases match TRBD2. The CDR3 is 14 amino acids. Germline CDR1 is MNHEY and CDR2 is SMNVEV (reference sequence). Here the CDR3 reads CASSLTGGYNKQFF. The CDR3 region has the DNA TGTGCCAGCAGTTTAACGGGAGGATACAATAAGCAGTTCTTC.

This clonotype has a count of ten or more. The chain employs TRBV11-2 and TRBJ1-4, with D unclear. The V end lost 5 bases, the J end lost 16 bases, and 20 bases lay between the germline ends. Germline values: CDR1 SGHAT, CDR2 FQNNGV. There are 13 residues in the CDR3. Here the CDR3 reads CASSSGQATWQFF. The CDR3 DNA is TGTGCCAGCAGCAGCGGTCAGGCCACTTGGCAGTTTTTT.

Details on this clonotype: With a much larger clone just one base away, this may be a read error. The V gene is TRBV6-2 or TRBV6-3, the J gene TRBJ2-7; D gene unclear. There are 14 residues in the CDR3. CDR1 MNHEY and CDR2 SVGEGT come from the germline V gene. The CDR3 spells CASCYGQEVYEQYF. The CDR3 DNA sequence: TGTGCCAGCTGTTACGGGCAAGAAGTCTACGAGCAGTACTTC.

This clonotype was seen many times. The chain's CDR3 is CASSSRPSYSNQPQHF. CDR3 nucleotide sequence: TGTGCCAGTAGTAGTCGACCGTCGTATAGCAATCAGCCCCAGCATTTT. J is TRBJ1-5 and V is TRBV19; D remains unclear. Deletions cut 4 bases from V and 0 bases from J, with 13 bases between. This CDR3 contains 16 residues. Germline values: CDR1 LNHDA, CDR2 SQIVND (reference sequence).

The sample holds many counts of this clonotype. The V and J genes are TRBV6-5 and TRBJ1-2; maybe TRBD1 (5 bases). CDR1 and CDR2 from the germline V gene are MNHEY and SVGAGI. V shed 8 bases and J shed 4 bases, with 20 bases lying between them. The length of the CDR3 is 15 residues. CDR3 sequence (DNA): TGTGCCAGCGCCAACGGGGGTGGTCGTATCTATGGCTACACCTTC. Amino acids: CASANGGGRIYGYTF.

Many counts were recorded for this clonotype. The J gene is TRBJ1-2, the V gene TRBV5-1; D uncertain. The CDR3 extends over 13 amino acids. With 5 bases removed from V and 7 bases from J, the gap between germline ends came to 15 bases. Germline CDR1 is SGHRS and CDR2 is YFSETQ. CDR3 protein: CASRAVEGIGYTF. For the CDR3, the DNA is TGCGCCAGCAGAGCCGTTGAGGGAATTGGCTACACCTTC.

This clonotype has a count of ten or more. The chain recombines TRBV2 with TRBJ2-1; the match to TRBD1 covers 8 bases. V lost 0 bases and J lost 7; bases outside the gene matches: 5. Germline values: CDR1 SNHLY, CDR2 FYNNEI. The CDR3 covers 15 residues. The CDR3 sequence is CASSEATGVENEQFF. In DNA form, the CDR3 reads TGTGCCAGCAGTGAAGCGACAGGGGTAGAGAATGAGCAGTTCTTC.

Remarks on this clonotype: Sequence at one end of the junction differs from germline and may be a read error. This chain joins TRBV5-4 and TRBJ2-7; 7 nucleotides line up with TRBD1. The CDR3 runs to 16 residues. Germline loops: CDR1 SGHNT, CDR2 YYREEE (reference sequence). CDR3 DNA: TGTGCCAGCAACTTGAAGGGGAATCCAGGGGGACCCGAGCAGTACTTC. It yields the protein CASNLKGNPGGPEQYF. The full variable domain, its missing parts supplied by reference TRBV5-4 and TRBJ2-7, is ETGVTQSPTHLIKTRGQQVTLRCSSQSGHNTVSWYQQALGQGPQFIFQYYREEENGRGNFPPRFSGLQFPNYSSELNVNALELDDSALYLCASNLKGNPGGPEQYFGPGTRLTVT.

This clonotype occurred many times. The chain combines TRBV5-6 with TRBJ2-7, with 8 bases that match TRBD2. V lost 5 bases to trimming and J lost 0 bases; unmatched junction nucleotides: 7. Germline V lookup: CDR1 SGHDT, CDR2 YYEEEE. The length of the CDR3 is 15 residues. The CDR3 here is CASSSPGLDSYEQYF. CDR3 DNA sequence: TGTGCCAGCAGTTCACCGGGACTAGACTCCTACGAGCAGTACTTC.

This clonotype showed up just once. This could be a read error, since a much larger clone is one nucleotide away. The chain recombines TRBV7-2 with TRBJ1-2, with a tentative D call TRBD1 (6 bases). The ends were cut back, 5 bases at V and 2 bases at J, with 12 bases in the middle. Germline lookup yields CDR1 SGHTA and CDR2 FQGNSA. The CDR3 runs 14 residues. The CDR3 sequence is CTSSPTDRNYGYTF. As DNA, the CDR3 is TGTACCAGCAGCCCAACGGACAGAAACTATGGCTACACCTTC.

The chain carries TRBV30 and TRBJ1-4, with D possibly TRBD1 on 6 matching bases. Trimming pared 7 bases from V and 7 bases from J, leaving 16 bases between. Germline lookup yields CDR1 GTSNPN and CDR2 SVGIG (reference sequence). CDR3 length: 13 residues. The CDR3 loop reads CASRTEAIEKLFF. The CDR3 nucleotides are TGTGCCTCCCGGACAGAAGCAATTGAAAAACTGTTTTTT.

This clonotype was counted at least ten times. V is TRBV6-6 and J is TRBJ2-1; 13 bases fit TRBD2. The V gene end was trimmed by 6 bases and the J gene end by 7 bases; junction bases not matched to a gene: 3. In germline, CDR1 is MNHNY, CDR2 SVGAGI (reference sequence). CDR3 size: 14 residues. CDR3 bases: TGTGCCAGCAGACTAGCGGGAGGGCTTAATGAGCAGTTCTTC. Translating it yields CASRLAGGLNEQFF.

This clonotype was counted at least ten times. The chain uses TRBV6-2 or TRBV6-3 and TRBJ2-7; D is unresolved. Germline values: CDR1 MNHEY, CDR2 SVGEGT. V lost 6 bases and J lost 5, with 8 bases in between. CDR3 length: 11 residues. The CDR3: CASSPHDEQYF. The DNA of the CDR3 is TGTGCCAGCAGCCCCCATGACGAGCAGTACTTC.

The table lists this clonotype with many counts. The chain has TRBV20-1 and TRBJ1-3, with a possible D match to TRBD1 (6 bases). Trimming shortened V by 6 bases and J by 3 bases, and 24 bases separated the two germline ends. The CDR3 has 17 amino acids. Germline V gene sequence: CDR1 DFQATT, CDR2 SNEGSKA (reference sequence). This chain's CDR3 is CSAPNNRPGHRGNTIYF. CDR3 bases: TGCAGTGCCCCGAATAACCGACCGGGACACCGTGGAAACACCATATATTTT.

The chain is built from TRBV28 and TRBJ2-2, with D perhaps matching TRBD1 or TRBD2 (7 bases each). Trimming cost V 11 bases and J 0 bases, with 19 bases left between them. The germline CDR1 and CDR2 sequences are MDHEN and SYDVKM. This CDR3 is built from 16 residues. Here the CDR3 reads CAACRGGGANTGELFF. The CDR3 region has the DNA TGTGCCGCTTGCAGGGGGGGCGGAGCGAACACCGGGGAGCTGTTTTTT.

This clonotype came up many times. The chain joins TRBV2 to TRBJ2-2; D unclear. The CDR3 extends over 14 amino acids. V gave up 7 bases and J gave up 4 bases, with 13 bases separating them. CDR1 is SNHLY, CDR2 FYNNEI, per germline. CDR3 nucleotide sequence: TGTGCCAGCATGACTGGGCTGGCCACCGGGGAGCTGTTTTTT. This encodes CASMTGLATGELFF.

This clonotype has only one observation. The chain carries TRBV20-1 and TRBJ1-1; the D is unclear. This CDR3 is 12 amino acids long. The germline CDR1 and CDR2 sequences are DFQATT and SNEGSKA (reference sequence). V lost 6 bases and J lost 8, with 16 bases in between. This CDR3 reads CSASIVGTEAFF. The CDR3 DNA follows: TGCAGTGCCTCTATAGTAGGAACCGAAGCTTTCTTT.

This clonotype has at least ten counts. The chain's CDR3 is CASSPLGLAGGGSYEQYF. In DNA, the CDR3 is TGTGCCAGCAGCCCACTTGGACTAGCGGGAGGGGGTTCCTACGAGCAGTACTTC. This chain joins TRBV7-8 and TRBJ2-7; 15 nucleotides line up with TRBD2. CDR1 is SGHVS, CDR2 FQNEAQ, per germline. The CDR3 is 18 amino acids. V shed 5 bases and J 1 base; nucleotides not matched to a gene: 9.

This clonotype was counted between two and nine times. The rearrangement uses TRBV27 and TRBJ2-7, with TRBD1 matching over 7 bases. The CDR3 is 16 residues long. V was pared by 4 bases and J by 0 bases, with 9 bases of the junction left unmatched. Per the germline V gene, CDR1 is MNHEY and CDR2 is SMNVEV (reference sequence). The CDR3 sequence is CASSSPDRRASYEQYF. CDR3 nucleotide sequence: TGTGCCAGCAGTTCTCCGGACAGGAGAGCCTCCTACGAGCAGTACTTC.

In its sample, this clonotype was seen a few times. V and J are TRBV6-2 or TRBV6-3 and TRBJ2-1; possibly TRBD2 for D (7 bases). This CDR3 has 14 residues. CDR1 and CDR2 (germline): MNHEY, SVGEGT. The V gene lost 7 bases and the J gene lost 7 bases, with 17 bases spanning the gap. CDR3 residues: CASNVGGGVNEQFF. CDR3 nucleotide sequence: TGTGCCAGCAACGTGGGAGGGGGGGTAAATGAGCAGTTCTTC.

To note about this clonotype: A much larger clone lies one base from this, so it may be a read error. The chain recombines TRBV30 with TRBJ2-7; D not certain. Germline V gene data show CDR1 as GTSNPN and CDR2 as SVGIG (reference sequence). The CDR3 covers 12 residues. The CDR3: CAWGVQTSKQYF. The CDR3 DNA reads TGTGCCTGGGGTGTTCAGACATCGAAGCAGTACTTC.

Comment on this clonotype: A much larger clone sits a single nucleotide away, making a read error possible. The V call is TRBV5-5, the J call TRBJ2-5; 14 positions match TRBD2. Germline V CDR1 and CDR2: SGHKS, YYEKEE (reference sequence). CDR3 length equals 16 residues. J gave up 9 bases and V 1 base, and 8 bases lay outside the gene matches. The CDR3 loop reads CASSLRLAGGGEAQYF. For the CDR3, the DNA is TGTGCCAGCAGCTTGAGACTAGCGGGAGGGGGGGAGGCCCAGTACTTC.

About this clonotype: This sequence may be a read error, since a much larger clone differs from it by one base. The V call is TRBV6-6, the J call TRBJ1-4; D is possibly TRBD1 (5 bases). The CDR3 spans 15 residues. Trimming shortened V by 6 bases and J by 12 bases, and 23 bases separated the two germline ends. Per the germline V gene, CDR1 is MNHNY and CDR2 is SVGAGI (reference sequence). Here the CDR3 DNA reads TGTGCCAGCAGGCTAAGTACAGGAGGCGGGGAAGAACTGTTTTTT. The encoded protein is CASRLSTGGGEELFF.